The sample holds many counts of the clone carrying this T cell receptor beta chain. No antigen is known for it. From the 5' RACE reads, TCRdb called clonotypes with MiXCR, one entry per CDR3 protein. The data show a few hundred thousand distinct CDR3 sequences, about 10% seen once. This CDR3 region has 13 residues. Trimming cost V 6 bases and J 9 bases, with 17 bases left between them. These data come from a study of CD8 T cells in ankylosing spondylitis. Points from the study as a whole: As reported, disease-linked clones showed significant enrichment in matched ankylosing spondylitis synovial fluid.

The chain links TRBV12-3 or TRBV12-4 to TRBJ1-2; unclear D gene. Sequencing input: blood, either unsorted or a sorted T cell fraction (not recorded which). This TCR derives from a male donor with ankylosing spondylitis or in good health (not recorded which). The CDR3 DNA reads TGTGCCAGCAGCCTCCCCGGGGTCCCGAGCTACACCTTC. This translates into CASSLPGVPSYTF.